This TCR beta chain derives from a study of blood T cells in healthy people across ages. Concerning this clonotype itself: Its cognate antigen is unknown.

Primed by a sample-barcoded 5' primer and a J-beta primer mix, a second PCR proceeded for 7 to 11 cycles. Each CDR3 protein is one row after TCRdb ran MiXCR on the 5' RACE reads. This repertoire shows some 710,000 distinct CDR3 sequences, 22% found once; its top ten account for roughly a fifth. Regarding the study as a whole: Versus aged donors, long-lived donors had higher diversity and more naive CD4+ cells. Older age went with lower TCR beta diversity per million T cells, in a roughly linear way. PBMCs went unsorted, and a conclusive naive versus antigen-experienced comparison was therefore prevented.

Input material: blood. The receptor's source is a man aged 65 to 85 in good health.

CDR3 coding DNA: TGTGCCAGCAGCCGGAGTCCGGCAGATGAAGCTTTCTTT. The encoded protein is CASSRSPADEAFF. The chain links TRBV3-1 to TRBJ1-1, with D hard to call. Trimming removed 4 bases at V and 7 bases at J, with 13 bases between. The CDR3 consists of 13 residues. The germline V gene encodes CDR1 LGHDT and CDR2 YNNKEL (reference sequence).